Shown below are 12 T cell receptor beta chains from a single sample sequenced in a study of T cell responses to AZD1222 COVID-19 vaccine. Profiled with immunoSEQ multiplex PCR; TCRdb holds only in-frame clones, not every one. Of about 99,000 clones listed, more than 85% are singletons. The sample was peripheral blood, taken 28 days after the second AZD1222 dose. The receptor source for this set is an adult who received the AZD1222 COVID-19 vaccine.

This clone came up a few times. The rearrangement uses TRBV19 and TRBJ1-2; TRBD1 agrees at 11 bases. Germline CDR1 is LNHDA and CDR2 is SQIVND (reference sequence). J was trimmed by 4 bases and V by 2 bases; bases with no gene match: 3. The CDR3 extends over 15 amino acids. The CDR3 DNA is TGTGCCAGTAGTATACCGGGACAGGGGGTCTATGGCTACACCTTC. It is translated as CASSIPGQGVYGYTF.

The chain couples TRBV11-1 to TRBJ2-7; no firm D call. There are 15 residues in the CDR3. Trimming took 3 bases from V and 0 from J, leaving 12 bases between them. Germline lookup yields CDR1 SGHAT and CDR2 FQDESV (reference sequence). CDR3 DNA sequence: TGTGCCAGCAGCTTTGAGGCGTCCCTCTCCTACGAGCAGTACTTC. Its translation is CASSFEASLSYEQYF.

The J gene is TRBJ2-5, the V gene TRBV25-1; no clear D. V was cut by 3 bases and J by 1 base, with 6 bases left in between. Germline V CDR1 and CDR2: MGHDK, SYGVNS. The CDR3 has 13 residues. Here the CDR3 reads CASSDGAQETQYF. For the CDR3, the DNA is TGTGCCAGCAGTGACGGTGCCCAAGAGACCCAGTACTTC.

This chain uses TRBV5-1 with TRBJ1-1, with 11 nucleotides matching TRBD1. This CDR3 is built from 17 residues. The ends lost 4 bases at V and 5 bases at J; junction bases unmatched: 13. The germline V gene has CDR1 SGHRS and CDR2 YFSETQ. For the CDR3, the DNA is TGCGCCAGCAGCCCCGGGACAGGGGGAATTCTCGGGACTGAAGCTTTCTTT. Translation gives CASSPGTGGILGTEAFF.

The J gene is TRBJ2-3, the V gene TRBV10-3, with D unresolved. V lost 7 bases and J 0 bases, leaving 14 bases between the germline ends. Germline assignment: CDR1 ENHRY and CDR2 SYGVKD. The CDR3 extends over 15 amino acids. The CDR3, as DNA: TGTGCCATCATGCGAGAACCGACGAGCACAGATACGCAGTATTTT. Protein: CAIMREPTSTDTQYF.

The CDR3 DNA reads TGTGCCAGCGGCATTTCTGGGGCCAACGTCCTGACTTTC. This translates into CASGISGANVLTF. The chain links TRBV27 to TRBJ2-6; D gene unclear. V was pared by 8 bases and J by 1 base, with 6 bases between. This CDR3 spans 13 amino acids. Germline CDR1 and CDR2: MNHEY and SMNVEV (reference sequence).

J is TRBJ2-5 and V is TRBV7-2, with a weak D call TRBD2 (6 bases). V shed 0 bases and J shed 3 bases, with 14 bases lying between them. In germline, CDR1 is SGHTA, CDR2 FQGNSA. The CDR3 is 16 amino acids. CDR3 amino acids: CASSLASGRGEETQYF. Written as DNA, the CDR3 is TGTGCCAGCAGCTTAGCGTCCGGGAGAGGGGAAGAGACCCAGTACTTC. Full variable domain (outside the CDR3, taken from reference TRBV7-2 and TRBJ2-5): GAGVSQSPSNKVTEKGKDVELRCDPISGHTALYWYRQSLGQGLEFLIYFQGNSAPDKSGLPSDRFSAERTGGSVSTLTIQRTQQEDSAVYLCASSLASGRGEETQYFGPGTRLLVL.

This rearrangement joins TRBV28 to TRBJ1-2; D gene ambiguous. Germline CDR1 and CDR2: MDHEN and SYDVKM. Trimming took 3 bases from V and 5 from J, leaving 7 bases between them. The length of the CDR3 is 12 residues. The CDR3 here is CASSFAQYGYTF. The CDR3, as DNA: TGTGCCAGCAGTTTTGCACAGTATGGCTACACCTTC.

The chain recombines TRBV24-1 with TRBJ2-7; a possible D gene is TRBD1 (5 bases). V lost 4 bases and J lost 2, with 11 bases in between. This CDR3 is built from 14 residues. In germline, CDR1 is KGHDR, CDR2 SFDVKD. CDR3 DNA: TGTGCCACCAGTGAATCTGGACAAGCCTACGAGCAGTACTTC. Translating gives CATSESGQAYEQYF.

The J gene is TRBJ1-1, the V gene TRBV28; D is unresolved. CDR1 is MDHEN, CDR2 SYDVKM, per germline. Trimming cost V 3 bases and J 4 bases, with 12 bases left between them. CDR3 length equals 14 residues. This CDR3 is CASSLKGFGTEAFF. The CDR3 nucleotides are TGTGCCAGCAGTTTGAAGGGTTTTGGCACTGAAGCTTTCTTT.

This sequence joins TRBV4-2 and TRBJ2-7, with 8 bases that match TRBD2. Trimming cost V 0 bases and J 3 bases; bases outside gene matches: 4. Per the germline V gene, CDR1 is LGHNA and CDR2 is YNFKEQ. The CDR3 has 15 residues. The CDR3 here is CASSQDLGTSYEQYF. CDR3 nucleotides: TGTGCCAGCAGCCAAGATTTAGGGACTAGCTACGAGCAGTACTTC.

This chain connects TRBV7-2 to TRBJ2-7; D not resolved. V was clipped by 5 bases and J by 3 bases, with 5 bases between them. The length of the CDR3 is 11 residues. Germline CDR1 is SGHTA and CDR2 is FQGNSA. The CDR3 nucleotides read TGTGCCAGCAGCGCGAGCTACGAGCAGTACTTC. This codes for CASSASYEQYF.